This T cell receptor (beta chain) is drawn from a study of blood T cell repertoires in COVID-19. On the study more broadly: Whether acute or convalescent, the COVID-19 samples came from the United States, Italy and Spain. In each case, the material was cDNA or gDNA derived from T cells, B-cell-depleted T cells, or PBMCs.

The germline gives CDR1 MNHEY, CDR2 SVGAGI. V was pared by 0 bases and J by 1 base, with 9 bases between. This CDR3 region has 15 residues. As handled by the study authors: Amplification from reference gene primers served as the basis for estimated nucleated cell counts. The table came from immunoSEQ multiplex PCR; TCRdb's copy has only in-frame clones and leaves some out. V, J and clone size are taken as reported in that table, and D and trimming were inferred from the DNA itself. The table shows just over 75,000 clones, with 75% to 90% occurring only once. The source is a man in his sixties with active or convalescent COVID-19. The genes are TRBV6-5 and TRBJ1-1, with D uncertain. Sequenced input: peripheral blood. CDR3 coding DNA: TGTGCCAGCAGTTACTCTTCCCCTCCGAACACTGAAGCTTTCTTT. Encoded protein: CASSYSSPPNTEAFF.